This TCR beta chain is from a study of T cell repertoires in cytomegalovirus infection. General observations from the study: Clonotypes of TCR beta that were HLA-C-restricted and CMV-specific dominated the ex vivo response.

TCRdb redid the calling of the reads with MiXCR, one entry per CDR3 protein. The sample contains a few hundred thousand distinct CDR3 sequences, roughly an eighth of which appear only once. This clonotype occurred a few times. Its target is not known. The length of the CDR3 is 17 residues. Germline V CDR1 and CDR2: SQVTM, ANQGSEA. Trimming shortened V by 4 bases and J by 1 base, and 22 bases separated the two germline ends. This clonotype was sampled from a human donor in good health (CMV status not recorded). Some clones in this sample may be carry-over from other donors' samples. Sequenced material: PBMCs. The V gene is TRBV29-1, the J gene TRBJ1-2; weak D call: TRBD1 (6 bases). The CDR3 loop reads CSVATTGPYQFNYGYTF. CDR3 DNA sequence: TGCAGCGTTGCTACAACAGGGCCGTACCAATTTAACTATGGCTACACCTTC.